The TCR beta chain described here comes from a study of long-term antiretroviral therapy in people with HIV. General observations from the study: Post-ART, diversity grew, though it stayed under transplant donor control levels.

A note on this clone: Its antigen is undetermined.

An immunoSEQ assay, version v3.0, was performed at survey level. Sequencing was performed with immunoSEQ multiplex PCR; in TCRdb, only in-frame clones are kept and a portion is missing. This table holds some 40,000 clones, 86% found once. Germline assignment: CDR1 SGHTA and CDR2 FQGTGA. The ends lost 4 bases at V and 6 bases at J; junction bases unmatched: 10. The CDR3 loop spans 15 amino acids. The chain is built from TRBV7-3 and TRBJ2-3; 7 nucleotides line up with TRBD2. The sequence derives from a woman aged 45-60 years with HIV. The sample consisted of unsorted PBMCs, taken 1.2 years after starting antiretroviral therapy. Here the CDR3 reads CASSSTGGLPDTQYF. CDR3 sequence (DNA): TGTGCCAGCAGCTCCACGGGGGGACTCCCGGATACGCAGTATTTT.